This T cell receptor beta chain was observed in a study of blood T cell repertoires in COVID-19. Study context: COVID-19 samples from acute and convalescent phases originated in the United States, Italy and Spain. The analysed material was cDNA or gDNA that came from T cells, B-cell-depleted T cells, or PBMCs.

The CDR3 contains 13 residues. Germline loops: CDR1 LNHDA, CDR2 SQIVND (reference sequence). Trimming took 0 bases from V and 3 from J, leaving 6 bases between them. The authors' processing: How many nucleated cells were present was estimated from reference gene primer amplification. Data came from immunoSEQ multiplex PCR; TCRdb stores just in-frame clones and leaves some out. From that table come the V and J calls and clone size; the DNA was used to work out D and trimming. Here the sample spans some 28,000 clones, approximately 84% being singletons. Sequenced: peripheral blood. The clonotype comes from a man between 65 and 85 years old with active COVID-19. The chain has TRBV19 and TRBJ2-7; D is unclear. CDR3 in amino acids: CASSIDHGYEQYF. The CDR3, as DNA: TGTGCCAGTAGTATAGATCACGGCTACGAGCAGTACTTC. Drawing the rest from reference TRBV19 and TRBJ2-7, the complete variable domain is DGGITQSPKYLFRKEGQNVTLSCEQNLNHDAMYWYRQDPGQGLRLIYYSQIVNDFQKGDIAEGYSVSREKKESFPLTVTSAQKNPTAFYLCASSIDHGYEQYFGPGTRLTVT.